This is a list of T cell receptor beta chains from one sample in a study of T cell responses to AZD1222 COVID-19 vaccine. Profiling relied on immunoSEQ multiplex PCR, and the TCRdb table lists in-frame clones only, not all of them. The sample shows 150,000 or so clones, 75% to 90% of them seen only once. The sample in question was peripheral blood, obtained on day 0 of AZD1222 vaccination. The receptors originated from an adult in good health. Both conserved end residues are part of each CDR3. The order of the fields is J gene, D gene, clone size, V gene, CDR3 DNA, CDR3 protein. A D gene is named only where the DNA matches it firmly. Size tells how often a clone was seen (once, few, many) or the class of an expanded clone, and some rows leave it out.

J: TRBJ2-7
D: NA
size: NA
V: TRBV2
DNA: TGTGCCAGCACCGGGGATGTGCAGTACTTC
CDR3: CASTGDVQYF

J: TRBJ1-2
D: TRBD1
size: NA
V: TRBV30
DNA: TGTGCCTGGAGTCGGGCGGGACAGGGCAACTATGGCTACACCTTC
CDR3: CAWSRAGQGNYGYTF

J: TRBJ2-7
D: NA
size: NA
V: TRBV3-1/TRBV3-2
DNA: TGTGCCAGCAGCCAAGCGCTTGGGAACTACGAGCAGTACTTC
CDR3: CASSQALGNYEQYF

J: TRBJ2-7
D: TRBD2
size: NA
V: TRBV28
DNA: TGTGCCAGCAGGTCCCCCGGACTAGCGGGGGAATGGAGGGCCTACGAGCAGTACTTC
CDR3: CASRSPGLAGEWRAYEQYF

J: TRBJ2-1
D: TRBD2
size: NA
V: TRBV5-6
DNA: TGTGCCAGCAGCTTGTGGGCGGGGGGGCACAATGAGCAGTTCTTC
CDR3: CASSLWAGGHNEQFF

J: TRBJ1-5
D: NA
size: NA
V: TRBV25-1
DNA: TGTGCCAGCAGTGAATTGGACGGACCTAATCAGCCCCAGCATTTT
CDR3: CASSELDGPNQPQHF

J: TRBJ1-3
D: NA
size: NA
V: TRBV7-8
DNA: TGTGCCAGCAGCCAGACAGGCCCGCTTCTCTCTGGAAACACCATATATTTT
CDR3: CASSQTGPLLSGNTIYF

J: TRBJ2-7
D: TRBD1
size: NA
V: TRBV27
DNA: TGTGCCAGCGGACAGGGGACTTACGAGCAGTACTTC
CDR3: CASGQGTYEQYF

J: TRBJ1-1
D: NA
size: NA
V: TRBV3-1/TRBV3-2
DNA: TGTGCCAGCAGCCCGACTCTCACACAGAACACTGAAGCTTTCTTT
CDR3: CASSPTLTQNTEAFF

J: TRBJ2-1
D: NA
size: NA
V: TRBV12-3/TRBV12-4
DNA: TGTGCCAGCAGCCTAATGGGGGGCGGCGAGCAGTTCTTC
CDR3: CASSLMGGGEQFF

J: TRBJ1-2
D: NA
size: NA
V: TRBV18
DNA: TGTGCCAGCTCGTCGGGACTGAACTATGGCTACACCTTC
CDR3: CASSSGLNYGYTF

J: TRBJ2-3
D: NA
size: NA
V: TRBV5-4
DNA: TGTGCCAGCAGCTTGGCTGGGGGCACAGATACGCAGTATTTT
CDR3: CASSLAGGTDTQYF

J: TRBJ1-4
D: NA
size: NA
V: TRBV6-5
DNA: TGTGCCAGCAGCGGTTTTCAGGGGTTTCGTGAAAAACTGTTTTTT
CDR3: CASSGFQGFREKLFF

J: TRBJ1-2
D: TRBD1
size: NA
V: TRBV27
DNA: TGTGCCAGCAGTCTAGGGACAGGCTATGGCTACACCTTC
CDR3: CASSLGTGYGYTF

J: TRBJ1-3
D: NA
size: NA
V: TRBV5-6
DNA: TGTGCCAGCAGCTTATTACAGCTTCCCTCTGGAAACACCATATATTTT
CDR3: CASSLLQLPSGNTIYF

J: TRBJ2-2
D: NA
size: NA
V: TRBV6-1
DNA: TGTGCCAGCAGTGAGGCCGGGTACACCGGGGAGCTGTTTTTT
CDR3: CASSEAGYTGELFF

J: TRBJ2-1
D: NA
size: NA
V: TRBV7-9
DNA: TGTGCCAGCAACTTAGGGGGTCACGATGAGCAGTTCTTC
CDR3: CASNLGGHDEQFF

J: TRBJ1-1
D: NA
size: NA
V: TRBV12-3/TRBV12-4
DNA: TGTGCCAGCAGTCCTCAAGCTAACACTGAAGCTTTCTTT
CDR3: CASSPQANTEAFF

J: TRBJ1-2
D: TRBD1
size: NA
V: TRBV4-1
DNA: TGCGCCAGCAGCCAAGCCCCGGGACAGCCAGTCCCAGCTAACTATGGCTACACCTTC
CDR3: CASSQAPGQPVPANYGYTF

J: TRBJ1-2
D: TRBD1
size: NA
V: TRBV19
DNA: TGTGCCAGTAGGACAGGGGGCTTTGGCTACACCTTC
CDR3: CASRTGGFGYTF

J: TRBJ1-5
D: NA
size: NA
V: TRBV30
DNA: TGTGCCTGGAGTCTCAGTGGGGGGCCTCAGCCCCAGCATTTT
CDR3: CAWSLSGGPQPQHF

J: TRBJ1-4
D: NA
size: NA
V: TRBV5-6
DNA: TGTGCCAGCAGCTTCCGGTTGGCCAGTCGAGGTGAAAAACTGTTTTTT
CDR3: CASSFRLASRGEKLFF

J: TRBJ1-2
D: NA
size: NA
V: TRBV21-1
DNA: TGTGCCAGCATAGGGGGGAGGGGCTACACCTTC
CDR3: CASIGGRGYTF

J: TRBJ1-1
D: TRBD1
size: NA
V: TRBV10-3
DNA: TGTGCCATCAGTGAGTCACGGCAGGGGGGCACTGAAGCTTTCTTT
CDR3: CAISESRQGGTEAFF

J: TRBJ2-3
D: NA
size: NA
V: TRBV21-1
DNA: TGTGCCAGCAGCAAAGTGGAACGGGAGCAGGCCCGGACAGATACGCAGTATTTT
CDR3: CASSKVEREQARTDTQYF

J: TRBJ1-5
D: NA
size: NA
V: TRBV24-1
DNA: TGTGCCACCAGTGCTATGGAAGGTCAGCCCCAGCATTTT
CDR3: CATSAMEGQPQHF

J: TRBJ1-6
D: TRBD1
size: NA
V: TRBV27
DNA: TGTGCCAGCAGTACCCAGGGACAGTTCAATTCACCCCTCCACTTT
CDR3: CASSTQGQFNSPLHF

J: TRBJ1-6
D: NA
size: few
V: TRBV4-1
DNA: TGCGCCAGCAGCCTTCCCTATTCACCCCTCCACTTT
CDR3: CASSLPYSPLHF